These T cell receptor beta chains were read from a single sample in a study of CD8 T cells in ankylosing spondylitis. Each CDR3 protein is one row after TCRdb ran MiXCR on the 5' RACE reads. The repertoire holds tens of thousands of distinct CDR3 sequences, around 25% seen once, with roughly three fifths in the top ten. Sequencing was done on a sample of blood, either unsorted or a sorted T cell fraction (not recorded which). The origin of the receptors is a male donor with ankylosing spondylitis or in good health (not recorded which). Both conserved end residues are part of each CDR3. D genes are given only for firm matches. Rows may omit the clone size; those that give it use once, few, many or a size class.

clone_size | j_call | v_call | d_call | cdr3_aa | cdr3_nt
. | TRBJ1-3 | TRBV28 | . | CASSLFKGSGNTIYF | TGTGCCAGCAGTTTATTTAAGGGATCTGGAAACACCATATATTTT
. | TRBJ2-7 | TRBV3-1 | . | CASSRSFNLGSYEQYF | TGTGCCAGCAGCCGTTCGTTTAACCTAGGCTCCTACGAGCAGTACTTC
few | TRBJ2-5 | TRBV10-1 | TRBD2 | CASSPGLAGQETQYF | TGCGCCAGCAGTCCGGGACTAGCGGGGCAAGAGACCCAGTACTTC
few | TRBJ2-1 | TRBV27 | . | CASSTGGGRYNEQFF | TGTGCCAGCAGTACTGGTGGGGGCAGGTACAATGAGCAGTTCTTC
few | TRBJ2-3 | TRBV5-5 | . | CASTTSPGSTDTQYF | TGTGCCAGCACAACCAGTCCAGGGAGCACAGATACGCAGTATTTT
. | TRBJ2-4 | TRBV7-2 | TRBD1 | CASSLAAGGVDIQYF | TGTGCCAGCAGCTTAGCGGCAGGGGGCGTGGACATTCAGTACTTC
. | TRBJ2-7 | TRBV7-6 | . | CASSLGDRTPWEYF | TGTGCCAGCAGCTTGGGGGACCGAACCCCTTGGGAGTACTTC
. | TRBJ2-5 | TRBV5-1 | TRBD2 | CASSFRTSGRAYQETQYF | TGCGCCAGCAGCTTCAGGACTAGCGGGAGGGCCTACCAAGAGACCCAGTACTTC
. | TRBJ2-3 | TRBV2 | TRBD1 | CASIGNRGKFPQYF | TGTGCCAGCATAGGGAACAGGGGAAAATTTCCGCAGTATTTT
. | TRBJ1-3 | TRBV7-9 | . | CASERLAGNTIYF | TGTGCCAGCGAAAGGTTGGCTGGAAACACCATATATTTT
. | TRBJ2-7 | TRBV7-8 | . | CASSLALAGKIGEQYF | TGTGCCAGCAGCTTAGCCCTGGCGGGGAAGATTGGCGAGCAGTACTTC
many | TRBJ2-7 | TRBV12-3/TRBV12-4 | TRBD2 | CASSFGAGGRYEQYF | TGTGCCAGCAGTTTTGGAGCGGGAGGGAGATACGAGCAGTACTTC
. | TRBJ2-1 | TRBV7-9 | . | CASSLLGFGSGNEQFF | TGTGCCAGCAGCTTATTAGGGTTTGGGTCGGGCAATGAGCAGTTCTTC
. | TRBJ2-1 | TRBV28 | TRBD1 | CASSPGGQGYNEQFF | TGTGCCAGCAGTCCAGGGGGACAGGGGTACAATGAGCAGTTCTTC
few | TRBJ2-1 | TRBV5-1 | . | CASSPRGWRLGNEQFF | TGCGCCAGCAGCCCCAGGGGCTGGAGGTTGGGCAATGAGCAGTTCTTC
few | TRBJ1-3 | TRBV20-1 | TRBD1 | CSAQWTGRNTIYF | TGCAGTGCCCAGTGGACAGGGAGAAACACCATATATTTT
. | TRBJ2-4 | TRBV4-1 | TRBD1 | CASSRGTGGDRLFLKNIQYF | TGCGCCAGCAGCCGTGGGACAGGGGGCGATCGACTATTTCTCAAAAACATTCAGTACTTC
. | TRBJ1-2 | TRBV20-1 | TRBD1 | CSAGPTGGEYGYTF | TGCAGTGCAGGCCCGACAGGGGGCGAGTATGGCTACACCTTC
many | TRBJ2-3 | TRBV12-3/TRBV12-4 | . | CASSWLWGNTDTQYF | TGTGCCAGCAGTTGGCTTTGGGGAAACACAGATACGCAGTATTTT
. | TRBJ2-7 | TRBV20-1 | TRBD1 | CSPKVTGAEQYF | TGCAGCCCTAAAGTAACAGGGGCCGAGCAGTACTTC
many | TRBJ1-6 | TRBV7-9 | . | CASSFSDSPLHF | TGTGCCAGCAGCTTTTCAGATTCACCCCTCCACTTT
. | TRBJ1-2 | TRBV10-2 | . | CASGYLGNSHYGYTF | TGCGCCAGCGGTTATCTGGGGAACAGCCACTATGGCTACACCTTC
many | TRBJ1-2 | TRBV20-1 | . | CSARKERESHGYTF | TGCAGTGCTAGAAAGGAGAGGGAGTCACATGGCTACACCTTC
few | TRBJ2-3 | TRBV9 | . | CASSFQGIADTQYF | TGTGCCAGCAGCTTTCAGGGGATCGCAGATACGCAGTATTTT
. | TRBJ1-2 | TRBV29-1 | . | CSVQVSNYGYTF | TGCAGCGTACAGGTTTCCAACTATGGCTACACCTTC
. | TRBJ1-1 | TRBV5-1 | . | CASSLTGQNTEAFF | TGCGCCAGCAGCTTGACAGGGCAGAACACTGAAGCTTTCTTT
few | TRBJ1-1 | TRBV6-1 | . | CASSPLYGRVNTEAFF | TGTGCCAGCAGCCCCCTTTATGGCAGGGTGAACACTGAAGCTTTCTTT
few | TRBJ2-7 | TRBV27 | TRBD1 | CASSLLLGTGSYEQYF | TGTGCCAGCAGTTTACTGTTGGGGACAGGGTCCTACGAGCAGTACTTC
few | TRBJ2-2 | TRBV7-3 | TRBD2 | CASSSPAGGNTGELFF | TGTGCCAGCAGCTCCCCCGCGGGGGGCAACACCGGGGAGCTGTTTTTT
. | TRBJ1-1 | TRBV5-6 | . | CASSFRGHPEAFF | TGTGCCAGCAGCTTCCGTGGTCACCCTGAAGCTTTCTTT
. | TRBJ1-1 | TRBV12-3/TRBV12-4 | . | CASSFGGYPVEAFF | TGTGCCAGCAGTTTCGGAGGGTACCCAGTTGAAGCTTTCTTT
. | TRBJ2-3 | TRBV20-1 | . | CSANRGGYATDTQYF | TGCAGTGCTAACCGTGGCGGCTACGCCACAGATACGCAGTATTTT
few | TRBJ1-4 | TRBV20-1 | . | CSARDYTNPGDEKLFF | TGCAGTGCTAGAGATTATACCAACCCAGGGGATGAAAAACTGTTTTTT
few | TRBJ1-5 | TRBV20-1 | . | CSARAFDQPQHF | TGCAGTGCGAGGGCCTTTGATCAGCCCCAGCATTTT
once | TRBJ2-3 | TRBV5-1 | . | CASSWDGITDTQYF | TGCGCCAGCAGCTGGGACGGCATCACAGATACGCAGTATTTT
few | TRBJ2-3 | TRBV27 | TRBD2 | CASSPPAGGTDTQYF | TGTGCCAGCAGCCCCCCAGCGGGAGGCACAGATACGCAGTATTTT
. | TRBJ1-5 | TRBV20-1 | . | CSANTGNQPQHF | TGCAGTGCAAACACAGGGAATCAGCCCCAGCATTTT
few | TRBJ2-7 | TRBV20-1 | TRBD2 | CSAREGRVAYYEQYF | TGCAGTGCTAGAGAGGGGAGGGTAGCGTACTACGAGCAGTACTTC
. | TRBJ2-7 | TRBV20-1 | TRBD2 | CSARRDYIYEQYF | TGCAGTGCTAGACGGGACTATATCTACGAGCAGTACTTC
few | TRBJ1-2 | TRBV5-6 | . | CASSLVRSYNYGYTF | TGTGCCAGCAGCTTGGTCAGATCCTATAACTATGGCTACACCTTC